Each of the 10 T cell receptor beta chains below was sequenced from the same sample in a study of blood T cell repertoires in COVID-19. TCRdb's copy holds only in-frame clones and misses some; the assay was immunoSEQ multiplex PCR. The data show roughly 250,000 clones, with around four fifths seen just once and roughly 12% held by the top ten. Sequenced material: peripheral blood. These receptors were obtained from a woman aged 60 to 75 with active or convalescent COVID-19.

This clone was seen a few times. This sequence joins TRBV18 and TRBJ1-2; a possible D gene is TRBD1 (5 bases). The germline V and J ends were trimmed by 2 bases and 7 bases, with 17 bases remaining between them. The germline V gene encodes CDR1 KGHSH and CDR2 LQKENI. The CDR3 length is 15 residues. CDR3 region: CASSPGDWAAVGYTF. The CDR3 DNA reads TGTGCCAGCTCACCAGGGGACTGGGCTGCGGTTGGCTACACCTTC.

This sequence joins TRBV27 and TRBJ2-7; D is unclear. CDR1 and CDR2 from the germline V gene are MNHEY and SMNVEV (reference sequence). Trimming removed 0 bases from V and 0 bases from J, with 9 bases in between. CDR3 length: 15 residues. The CDR3 nucleotides are TGTGCCAGCAGTTTATCCGGGTCCAGCTCCTACGAGCAGTACTTC. Its translation is CASSLSGSSSYEQYF.

In this sample, this clone turned up once. This CDR3 reads CASSVSVMNTEAFF. The CDR3 region has the DNA TGTGCCAGCAGTGTATCGGTAATGAACACTGAAGCTTTCTTT. V gene TRBV2 combines with J gene TRBJ1-1, with D unresolved. V lost 4 bases and J lost 0, with 9 bases in between. The germline CDR1 and CDR2 sequences are SNHLY and FYNNEI. This CDR3 spans 14 amino acids. The whole variable domain, filled in from reference TRBV2 and TRBJ1-1, reads EPEVTQTPSHQVTQMGQEVILRCVPISNHLYFYWYRQILGQKVEFLVSFYNNEISEKSEIFDDQFSVERPDGSNFTLKIRSTKLEDSAMYFCASSVSVMNTEAFFGQGTRLTVV.

The CDR3 region has the DNA TGTGCCAGCACCACGGGACTCCCATCGAGGAACACCATATATTTT. Its translation is CASTTGLPSRNTIYF. The V gene is TRBV2, the J gene TRBJ1-3; possibly TRBD1 for D (5 bases). Germline V gives CDR1 SNHLY, CDR2 FYNNEI. CDR3 length: 15 residues. V was clipped by 7 bases and J by 7 bases, with 20 bases between them.

The table lists this clone with a count of one. The chain joins TRBV4-3 to TRBJ2-5, with a tentative D call TRBD1 (5 bases). Trimming removed 3 bases from V and 5 bases from J, with 16 bases in between. In germline, CDR1 is LGHNA, CDR2 YSLEER. This CDR3 is 15 amino acids long. CDR3: CASSQARGPWETQYF. The CDR3 nucleotides are TGCGCCAGCAGCCAGGCTAGGGGTCCATGGGAGACCCAGTACTTC.

The genes are TRBV15 and TRBJ1-6; the match to TRBD1 covers 7 bases. Per germline, CDR1 LNHNV and CDR2 YYDKDF (reference sequence). The CDR3 sequence is 15 residues long. The V and J ends lost 3 bases and 6 bases, in that order; junction bases with no gene match: 5. This CDR3 reads CATSRGRDSNSPLHF. CDR3 sequence (DNA): TGTGCCACCAGCAGGGGCCGGGACAGTAATTCACCCCTCCACTTT.

This clone appeared once. The chain recombines TRBV7-2 with TRBJ1-2; 7 bases are shared with TRBD1. CDR1 and CDR2 from the germline V gene are SGHTA and FQGNSA. The CDR3 totals 16 residues. The junction had 11 bases not matched to a gene; V was cut back by 4 bases and J by 3 bases. CDR3 sequence: CASSSPSTGFDYGYTF. The CDR3 DNA reads as TGTGCCAGCAGCTCCCCGTCGACAGGGTTTGACTATGGCTACACCTTC.

The chain joins TRBV28 to TRBJ2-7; 11 positions match TRBD2. Trimming cost V 4 bases and J 0 bases; bases outside gene matches: 5. Germline values: CDR1 MDHEN, CDR2 SYDVKM. CDR3 length equals 16 residues. The CDR3 DNA reads TGTGCCAGCAGTTCCCTCGGACTAGCGGGCTCCTACGAGCAGTACTTC. Translating gives CASSSLGLAGSYEQYF.

The chain has TRBV29-1 and TRBJ2-7; TRBD2 might be the D (6 bases). CDR1 is SQVTM and CDR2 is ANQGSEA in the germline V gene. The CDR3 extends over 14 amino acids. V shed 6 bases and J shed 1 base, with 16 bases lying between them. This CDR3 reads CSVARSTSSYEQYF. CDR3 DNA: TGCAGCGTGGCCAGATCGACTAGTTCCTACGAGCAGTACTTC.

This rearrangement joins TRBV29-1 to TRBJ2-7, with 7 bases aligning to TRBD1. Germline assignment: CDR1 SQVTM and CDR2 ANQGSEA. CDR3 length: 13 amino acids. Trimming removed 8 bases from V and 3 bases from J; junction bases left unmatched: 10. The CDR3 protein is CSTRDSVNYEQYF. The CDR3 coding sequence is TGCAGCACCCGGGACAGTGTAAACTACGAGCAGTACTTC.